This TCR beta chain was sequenced for a study of T-cell memory formation after mild COVID-19. This clonotype was counted a few times. What it binds is not known. The CDR3 totals 14 residues. Trimming stripped 5 bases from V and 0 bases from J, with 10 bases between. Germline V gene lookup returns CDR1 LNHDA and CDR2 SQIVND (reference sequence). Findings and caveats of the study: The second-wave clones peaking on day 37 were not confirmed as SARS-CoV-2-specific. A second wave expanding day 15 to 37 was CD4+-biased; contracting clones were balanced. Contracting CD8+ clones were enriched in EMRA, CD4+ mainly in CM and EM.

5'RACE with constant-segment primers built TCRalpha and TCRbeta cDNA libraries with UMIs. TCRdb processed the 5' RACE reads anew with MiXCR; each CDR3 protein has one entry. The sample consists of hundreds of thousands of distinct CDR3 sequences, more than 15% of them appearing once. This TCR derives from a man between 18 and 35 years old who had mild COVID-19 (a few samples of this study predate the infection). Cell type and time point are not known. The chain is built from TRBV19 and TRBJ1-1, with a weak D call TRBD1 (5 bases). Sequencing was carried out using PBMCs or a T cell subset sorted from them (not recorded which). CDR3: CASSWGGVNTEAFF. The CDR3 DNA reads as TGTGCCAGTAGTTGGGGCGGAGTGAACACTGAAGCTTTCTTT.